The 19 T cell receptor beta chains reported below all come from one sample, sequenced in a study of OX40 agonist ivuxolimab in advanced cancers. Clones were read by immunoSEQ multiplex PCR, and TCRdb kept only the in-frame ones, dropping some. The sample carries fewer than 100,000 clones, 87% recorded once. The sample consisted of CD4+ or CD8+ T cells sorted from blood, taken in a trial of the OX40 agonist ivuxolimab. All receptors derive from an adult with an advanced solid tumor such as melanoma, head and neck, liver or kidney cancer.

The gene calls are TRBV6-5 and TRBJ1-2; D is uncertain. The CDR3 covers 14 residues. Germline assignment: CDR1 MNHEY and CDR2 SVGAGI. Trimming removed 6 bases from V and 2 bases from J, with 13 bases in between. DNA for the CDR3: TGTGCCAGCAGCCCCCGATTCAGCAACTATGGCTACACCTTC. Translated, it gives CASSPRFSNYGYTF.

As concerns this clone: This likely comes from a read error, as the CDR3 has no conserved phenylalanine or tryptophan at its end. V and J are TRBV6-1 and TRBJ1-6, with 9 nucleotides matching TRBD1. Germline V gives CDR1 MNHNS, CDR2 SASEGT. The CDR3 length is 14 residues. Unmatched junction bases numbered 7, after V lost 6 bases and J lost 10 bases. DNA of the CDR3: TGTGCCAGCAGCGAACAGGGGGCCAGGTCACCCCTCCACCTT. Translated, it gives CASSEQGARSPLHL.

A note on this clone: Mismatch with germline at one junction end may stem from a read error. This chain connects TRBV7-3 to TRBJ2-1, with D possibly TRBD1 on 7 matching bases. This CDR3 comprises 12 residues. Germline CDR1 is SGHTA and CDR2 is FQGTGA. The CDR3 nucleotides read TGTGCCAGCAGCCCCAGGGGGGAGGAACTAATCTTC. This sequence encodes CASSPRGEELIF.

The chain joins TRBV4-2 to TRBJ2-1, with D unresolved. V shed 1 base and J shed 4 bases, with 17 bases lying between them. Germline V gene sequence: CDR1 LGHNA, CDR2 YNFKEQ. The CDR3 contains 17 residues. CDR3 region: CASSQGPHGLTYNEQFF. The DNA for the CDR3 is TGTGCCAGCAGCCAAGGCCCCCATGGCCTCACTTACAATGAGCAGTTCTTC.

The chain employs TRBV6-4 and TRBJ2-2; 8 positions agree with TRBD2. CDR3 length: 14 amino acids. Germline-derived CDR1 and CDR2 are MRHNA and SNTAGT. V gave up 4 bases and J gave up 6 bases; unmatched junction bases: 4. The CDR3 protein is CASSAGGLPGELFF. For the CDR3, the DNA is TGTGCCAGCAGTGCGGGGGGGCTTCCCGGGGAGCTGTTTTTT.

V gene TRBV10-2 combines with J gene TRBJ2-5, with 9 bases matching TRBD1. The end of the DNA aligns better with TRBJ2-7, so the J call may be wrong. Per germline, CDR1 WSHSY and CDR2 SAAADI. The CDR3 covers 15 residues. The CDR3 bases are TGCGCCAGCAGTGAGATTGGACAGGGGACTTACGAGCAGTACTTC. Translating gives CASSEIGQGTYEQYF.

The chain links TRBV7-9 to TRBJ2-2; weak D call: TRBD2 (6 bases). The V gene lost 5 bases and the J gene lost 1 base, with 8 bases spanning the gap. The CDR3 has 14 amino acids. CDR1 and CDR2 from the germline V gene are SEHNR and FQNEAQ (reference sequence). The CDR3: CASSPGGNTGELFF. Here the CDR3 DNA reads TGTGCCAGCAGCCCCGGGGGGAACACCGGGGAGCTGTTTTTT. The whole variable domain, filled in from reference TRBV7-9 and TRBJ2-2, reads DTGVSQNPRHKITKRGQNVTFRCDPISEHNRLYWYRQTLGQGPEFLTYFQNEAQLEKSRLLSDRFSAERPKGSFSTLEIQRTEQGDSAMYLCASSPGGNTGELFFGEGSRLTVL.

This rearrangement joins TRBV2 to TRBJ1-5; TRBD1 matches 8 bases. After removal of 4 bases from V and 5 bases from J, the junction contained 4 bases not matched to a gene. This CDR3 is 14 amino acids long. Germline CDR1 SNHLY, CDR2 FYNNEI. DNA of the CDR3: TGTGCCAGCAGTGGAGGACAGGGCGATCAGCCCCAGCATTTT. Residues: CASSGGQGDQPQHF. Variable domain in full (rest from reference TRBV2 and TRBJ1-5): EPEVTQTPSHQVTQMGQEVILRCVPISNHLYFYWYRQILGQKVEFLVSFYNNEISEKSEIFDDQFSVERPDGSNFTLKIRSTKLEDSAMYFCASSGGQGDQPQHFGDGTRLSIL.

This chain connects TRBV18 to TRBJ2-2; 7 bases map to TRBD1. Germline lookup yields CDR1 KGHSH and CDR2 LQKENI. The CDR3 spans 16 residues. V lost 4 bases, J lost 3 bases, and 8 bases stayed unmatched. DNA for the CDR3: TGTGCCAGCTCACTGGCCCCGGGACAGCACACCGGGGAGCTGTTTTTT. Residues: CASSLAPGQHTGELFF.

This clone was observed a handful of times. The chain uses TRBV4-1 and TRBJ1-1; D is unclear. CDR1 is MGHRA, CDR2 YSYEKL, per germline. The V end lost 6 bases, the J end lost 7 bases, and 9 bases lay between the germline ends. This CDR3 has 11 amino acids. The CDR3 DNA is TGCGCCAGCAGGGTGGGTGGTGAAGCTTTCTTT. Protein sequence: CASRVGGEAFF.

The CDR3 loop reads CATSRVNRDRYTGELFF. The CDR3 DNA is TGTGCCACCAGCAGAGTTAACCGGGACCGATACACCGGGGAGCTGTTTTTT. This chain uses TRBV15 with TRBJ2-2; D assignment may be TRBD1 or TRBD2 (5 bases each). V gave up 1 base and J gave up 3 bases, with 15 bases separating them. The CDR3 length is 17 residues. Germline-derived CDR1 and CDR2 are LNHNV and YYDKDF (reference sequence).

The rearrangement uses TRBV9 and TRBJ1-2, with D maybe TRBD1 (5 bases). The CDR3 is made up of 14 amino acids. Germline assignment: CDR1 SGDLS and CDR2 YYNGEE. Trimming cost V 4 bases and J 8 bases, with 18 bases left between them. CDR3 sequence: CASSSQGGVGGYTF. The CDR3 DNA follows: TGTGCCAGCAGCTCTCAGGGAGGCGTGGGGGGCTACACCTTC.

The rearrangement joins TRBV27 to TRBJ2-1; 8 positions agree with TRBD2. CDR3 size: 15 residues. Germline CDR1 is MNHEY and CDR2 is SMNVEV (reference sequence). V lost 7 bases to trimming and J lost 6 bases; unmatched junction nucleotides: 11. The CDR3 reads CASMNGGAPSNEQFF. The CDR3, as DNA: TGTGCCAGCATGAACGGGGGGGCCCCCAGCAATGAGCAGTTCTTC.

The CDR3 DNA reads as TGTGCCAGCAGGAAAGGCACAGGGTCAAATGAAAAACTGTTTTTT. Translating gives CASRKGTGSNEKLFF. The chain uses TRBV2 and TRBJ1-4; possible D gene TRBD1, 6 bases. V shed 6 bases and J shed 5 bases, with 16 bases lying between them. The CDR3 loop spans 15 amino acids. The germline V gene encodes CDR1 SNHLY and CDR2 FYNNEI.

This clone was counted only a few times. The chain has TRBV19 and TRBJ1-2, with TRBD1 matching 10 bases. CDR1 is LNHDA, CDR2 SQIVND, per germline (reference sequence). The V and J ends lost 7 bases and 4 bases, in that order; junction bases with no gene match: 6. This CDR3 has 14 amino acids. The chain's CDR3 is CASTLGDRGYGYTF. CDR3 sequence (DNA): TGTGCCAGTACCCTGGGGGACAGGGGCTATGGCTACACCTTC.

This chain's CDR3 is CASSQDRGDRGLYGYTF. The CDR3 DNA follows: TGTGCCAGCAGCCAAGATCGGGGGGACAGGGGGCTCTATGGCTACACCTTC. The rearrangement joins TRBV14 to TRBJ1-2; TRBD1 matches at 12 bases. This CDR3 contains 17 residues. V dropped 0 bases and J dropped 4; count of bases not matched to a gene: 6. Germline CDR1 is SGHDN and CDR2 is FVKESK. Combining the CDR3 with reference TRBV14 and TRBJ1-2 gives the whole variable domain EAGVTQFPSHSVIEKGQTVTLRCDPISGHDNLYWYRRVMGKEIKFLLHFVKESKQDESGMPNNRFLAERTGGTYSTLKVQPAELEDSGVYFCASSQDRGDRGLYGYTFGSGTRLTVV.

The chain couples TRBV11-3 to TRBJ1-1, with D unresolved. Trimming took 5 bases from V and 1 from J, leaving 11 bases between them. This CDR3 has 14 amino acids. Per germline, CDR1 SGHNT and CDR2 YENEEA. For the CDR3, the DNA is TGTGCCAGCAGCGCCCCGCGGGAGAACACTGAAGCTTTCTTT. This sequence encodes CASSAPRENTEAFF.

The chain employs TRBV11-3 and TRBJ2-5, with 9 positions matching TRBD1. This CDR3 comprises 16 residues. V lost 1 base to trimming and J lost 0 bases; unmatched junction nucleotides: 3. Germline assignment: CDR1 SGHNT and CDR2 YENEEA. The CDR3 DNA sequence: TGTGCCAGCAGCTTAGGGCGGACAGGGGACCAAGAGACCCAGTACTTC. Its translation: CASSLGRTGDQETQYF.

The count of this clone is one. The chain uses TRBV7-6 and TRBJ2-5; D is ambiguous. This CDR3 comprises 13 residues. V was trimmed by 0 bases and J by 4 bases, leaving 6 bases between them. The germline V gene encodes CDR1 SGHVS and CDR2 FNYEAQ. The CDR3 is CASSLARTETQYF. Written as DNA, the CDR3 is TGTGCCAGCAGCTTAGCAAGAACAGAGACCCAGTACTTC.